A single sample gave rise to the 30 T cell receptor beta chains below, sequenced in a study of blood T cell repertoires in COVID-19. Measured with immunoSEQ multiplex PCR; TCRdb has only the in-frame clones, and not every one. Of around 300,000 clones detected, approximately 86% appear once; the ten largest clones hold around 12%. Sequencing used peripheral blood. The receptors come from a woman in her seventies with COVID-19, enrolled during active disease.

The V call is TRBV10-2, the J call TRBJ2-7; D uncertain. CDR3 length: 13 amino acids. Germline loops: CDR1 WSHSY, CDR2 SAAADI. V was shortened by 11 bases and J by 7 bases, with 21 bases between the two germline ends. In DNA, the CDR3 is TGCGCCTTCAACCTGCTCCACAGATTTGAGCAGTACTTC. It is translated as CAFNLLHRFEQYF.

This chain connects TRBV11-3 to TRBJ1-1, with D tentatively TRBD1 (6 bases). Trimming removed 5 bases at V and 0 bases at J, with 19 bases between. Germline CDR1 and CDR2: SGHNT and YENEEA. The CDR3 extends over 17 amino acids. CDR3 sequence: CASSLGQTTSLNTEAFF. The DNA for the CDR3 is TGTGCCAGCAGCCTCGGACAGACCACTTCTCTGAACACTGAAGCTTTCTTT.

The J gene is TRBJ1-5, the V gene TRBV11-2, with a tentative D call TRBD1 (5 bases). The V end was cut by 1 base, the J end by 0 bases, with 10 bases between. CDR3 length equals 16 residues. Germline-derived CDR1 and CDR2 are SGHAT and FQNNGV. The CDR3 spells CASSLGGSYSNQPQHF. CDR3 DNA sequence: TGTGCCAGCAGCTTAGGGGGCTCCTATAGCAATCAGCCCCAGCATTTT. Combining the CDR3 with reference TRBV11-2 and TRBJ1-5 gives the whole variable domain EAGVAQSPRYKIIEKRQSVAFWCNPISGHATLYWYQQILGQGPKLLIQFQNNGVVDDSQLPKDRFSAERLKGVDSTLKIQPAKLEDSAVYLCASSLGGSYSNQPQHFGDGTRLSIL.

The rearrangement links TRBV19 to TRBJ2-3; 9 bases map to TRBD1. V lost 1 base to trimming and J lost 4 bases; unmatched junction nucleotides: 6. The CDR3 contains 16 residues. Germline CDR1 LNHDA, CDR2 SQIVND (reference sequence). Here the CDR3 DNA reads TGTGCCAGTAGTATAGGCCGGGACAGGGTGGCAGATACGCAGTATTTT. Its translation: CASSIGRDRVADTQYF.

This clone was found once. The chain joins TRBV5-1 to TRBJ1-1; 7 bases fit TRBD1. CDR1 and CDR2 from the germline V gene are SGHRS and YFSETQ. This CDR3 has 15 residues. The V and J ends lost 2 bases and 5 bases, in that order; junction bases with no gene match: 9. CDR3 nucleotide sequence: TGCGCCAGCAGCTTCTTTCGGACAGGACAAACTGAAGCTTTCTTT. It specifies CASSFFRTGQTEAFF.

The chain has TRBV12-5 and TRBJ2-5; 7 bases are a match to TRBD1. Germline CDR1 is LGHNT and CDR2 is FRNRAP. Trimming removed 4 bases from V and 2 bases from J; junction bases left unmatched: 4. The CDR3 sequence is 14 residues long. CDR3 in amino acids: CASGSLQGQETQYF. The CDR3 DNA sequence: TGTGCTAGTGGTTCTTTACAGGGGCAAGAGACCCAGTACTTC.

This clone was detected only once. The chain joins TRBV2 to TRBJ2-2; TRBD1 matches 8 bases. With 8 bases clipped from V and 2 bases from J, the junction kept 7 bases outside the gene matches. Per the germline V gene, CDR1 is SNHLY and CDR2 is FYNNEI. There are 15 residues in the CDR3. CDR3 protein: CASPRDRPNTGELFF. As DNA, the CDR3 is TGTGCCAGCCCCAGGGACAGGCCTAACACCGGGGAGCTGTTTTTT.

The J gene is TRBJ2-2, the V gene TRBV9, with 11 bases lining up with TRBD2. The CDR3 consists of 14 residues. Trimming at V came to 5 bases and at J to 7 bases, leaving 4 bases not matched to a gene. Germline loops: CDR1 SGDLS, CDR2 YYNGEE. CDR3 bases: TGTGCCAGCAGGGGGACTAGCGGTTACGGGGAGCTGTTTTTT. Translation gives CASRGTSGYGELFF.

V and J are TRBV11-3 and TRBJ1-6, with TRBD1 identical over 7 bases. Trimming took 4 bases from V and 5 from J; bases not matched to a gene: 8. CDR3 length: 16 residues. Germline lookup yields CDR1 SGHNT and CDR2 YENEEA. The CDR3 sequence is CASSSSLDRDNSPLHF. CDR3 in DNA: TGTGCCAGCAGCTCCTCCCTAGACAGGGATAATTCACCCCTCCACTTT.

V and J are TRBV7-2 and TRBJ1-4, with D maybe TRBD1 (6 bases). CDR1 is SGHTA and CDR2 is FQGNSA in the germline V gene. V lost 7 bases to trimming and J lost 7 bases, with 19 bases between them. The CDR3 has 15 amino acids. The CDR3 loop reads CASTEEQGLGEKLFF. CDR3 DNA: TGTGCCAGCACCGAGGAGCAGGGGCTGGGTGAAAAACTGTTTTTT.

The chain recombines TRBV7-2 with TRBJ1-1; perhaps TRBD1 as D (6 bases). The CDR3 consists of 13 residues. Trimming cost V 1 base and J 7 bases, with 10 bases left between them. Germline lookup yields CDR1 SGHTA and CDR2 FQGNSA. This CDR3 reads CASSLGGHLEAFF. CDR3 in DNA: TGTGCCAGCAGCTTAGGGGGACACCTTGAAGCTTTCTTT.

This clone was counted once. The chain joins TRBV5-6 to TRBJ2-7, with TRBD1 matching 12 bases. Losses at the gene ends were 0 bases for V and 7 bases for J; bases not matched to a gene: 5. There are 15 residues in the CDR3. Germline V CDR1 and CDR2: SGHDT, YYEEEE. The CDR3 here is CASSLAGQGAWEQYF. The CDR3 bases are TGTGCCAGCAGCTTGGCGGGACAGGGGGCCTGGGAGCAGTACTTC.

CDR3 in DNA: TGTGCCAGCAGCGTAGGAGGGATGCACACCGGGGAGCTGTTTTTT. It yields the protein CASSVGGMHTGELFF. The V call is TRBV9, the J call TRBJ2-2; maybe TRBD2 (5 bases). There are 15 residues in the CDR3. Germline values: CDR1 SGDLS, CDR2 YYNGEE. V dropped 0 bases and J dropped 3 bases, with 9 bases sitting between them.

The DNA for the CDR3 is TGTGCCAGCAGCTTACCGAGCGGGGGAGCCTACGAGCAGTACTTC. It is translated as CASSLPSGGAYEQYF. The V and J genes are TRBV7-2 and TRBJ2-7, with 8 nucleotides matching TRBD2. Germline trimming cut 2 bases from V and 2 bases from J; bases unmatched to any gene: 5. CDR1 is SGHTA and CDR2 is FQGNSA in the germline V gene. The CDR3 is 15 amino acids.

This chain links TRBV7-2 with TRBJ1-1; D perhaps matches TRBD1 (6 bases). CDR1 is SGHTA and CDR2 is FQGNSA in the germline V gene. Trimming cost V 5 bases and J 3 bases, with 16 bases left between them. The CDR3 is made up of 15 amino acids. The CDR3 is CASSRGGLLYTEAFF. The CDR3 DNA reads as TGTGCCAGCAGCAGGGGGGGGCTCTTGTACACTGAAGCTTTCTTT.

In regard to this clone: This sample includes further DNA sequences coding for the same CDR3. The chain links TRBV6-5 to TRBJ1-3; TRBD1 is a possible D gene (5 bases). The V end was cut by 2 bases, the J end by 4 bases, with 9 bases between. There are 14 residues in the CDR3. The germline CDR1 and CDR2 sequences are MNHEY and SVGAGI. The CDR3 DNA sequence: TGTGCCAGCAGTTACCAGGGCTCGGGAAACACCATATATTTT. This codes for CASSYQGSGNTIYF.

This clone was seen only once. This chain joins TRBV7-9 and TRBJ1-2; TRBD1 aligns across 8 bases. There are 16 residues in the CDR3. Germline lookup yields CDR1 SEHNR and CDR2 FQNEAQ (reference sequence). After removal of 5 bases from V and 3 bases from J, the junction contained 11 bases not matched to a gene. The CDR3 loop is CASSVVGEQGDYGYTF. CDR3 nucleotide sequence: TGTGCCAGCAGCGTCGTAGGGGAACAGGGGGACTATGGCTACACCTTC.

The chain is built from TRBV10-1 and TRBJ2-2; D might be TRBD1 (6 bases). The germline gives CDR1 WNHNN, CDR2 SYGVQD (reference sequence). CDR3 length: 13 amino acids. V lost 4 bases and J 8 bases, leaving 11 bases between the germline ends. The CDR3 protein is CASSARGSGELFF. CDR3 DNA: TGCGCCAGCAGTGCAAGGGGGTCGGGGGAGCTGTTTTTT.

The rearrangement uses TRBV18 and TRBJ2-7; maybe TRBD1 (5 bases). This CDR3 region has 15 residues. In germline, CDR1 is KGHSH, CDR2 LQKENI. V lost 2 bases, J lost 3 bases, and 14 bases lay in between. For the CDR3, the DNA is TGTGCCAGCTCACCAAGGAGAGACAGCCACTACGAGCAGTACTTC. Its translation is CASSPRRDSHYEQYF.

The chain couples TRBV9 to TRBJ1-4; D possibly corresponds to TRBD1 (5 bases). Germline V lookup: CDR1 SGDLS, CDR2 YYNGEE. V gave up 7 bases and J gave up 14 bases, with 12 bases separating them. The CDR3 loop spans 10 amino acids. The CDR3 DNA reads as TGTGCCAGCGACGCGTCAGGGCTGTTTTTT. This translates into CASDASGLFF.

This chain's CDR3 is CASSFTPFGDEQFF. CDR3 coding DNA: TGTGCCAGCAGCTTTACCCCTTTCGGGGATGAGCAGTTCTTC. The chain is built from TRBV7-8 and TRBJ2-1, with a possible D match to TRBD2 (5 bases). Germline V gives CDR1 SGHVS, CDR2 FQNEAQ. V was cut by 3 bases and J by 8 bases, with 14 bases left in between. This CDR3 has 14 amino acids.

CDR3 protein: CASSPSVIDNSPLHF. The CDR3 coding sequence is TGTGCCAGCTCACCCAGCGTGATTGATAATTCACCCCTCCACTTT. This rearrangement joins TRBV18 to TRBJ1-6; D ambiguous. The CDR3 runs 15 residues. Trimming took 3 bases from V and 5 from J, leaving 11 bases between them. Germline V CDR1 and CDR2: KGHSH, LQKENI.

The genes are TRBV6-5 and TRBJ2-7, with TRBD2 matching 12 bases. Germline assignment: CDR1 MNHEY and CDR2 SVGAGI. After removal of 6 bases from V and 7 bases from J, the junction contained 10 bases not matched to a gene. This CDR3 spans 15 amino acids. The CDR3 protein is CASRSTSGGPGEQYF. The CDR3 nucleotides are TGTGCCAGCAGATCCACTAGCGGGGGGCCGGGGGAGCAGTACTTC.

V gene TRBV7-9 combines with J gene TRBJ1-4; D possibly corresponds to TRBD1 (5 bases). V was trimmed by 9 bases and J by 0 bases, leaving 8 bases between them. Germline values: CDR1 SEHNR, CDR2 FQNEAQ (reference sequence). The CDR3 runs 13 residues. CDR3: CASTDTTNEKLFF. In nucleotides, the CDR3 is TGTGCCAGTACGGACACAACTAATGAAAAACTGTTTTTT.

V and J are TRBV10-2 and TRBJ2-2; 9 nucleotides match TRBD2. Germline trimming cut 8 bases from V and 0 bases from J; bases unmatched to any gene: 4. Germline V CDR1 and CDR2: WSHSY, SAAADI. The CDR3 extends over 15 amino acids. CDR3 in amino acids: CASQERGANTGELFF. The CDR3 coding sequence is TGCGCCAGCCAAGAGCGGGGGGCGAACACCGGGGAGCTGTTTTTT.

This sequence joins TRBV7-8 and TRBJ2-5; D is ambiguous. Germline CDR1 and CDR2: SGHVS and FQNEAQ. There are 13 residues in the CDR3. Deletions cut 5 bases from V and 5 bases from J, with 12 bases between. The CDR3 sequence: CASSPQVMETQYF. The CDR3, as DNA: TGTGCCAGCAGCCCCCAGGTAATGGAGACCCAGTACTTC.

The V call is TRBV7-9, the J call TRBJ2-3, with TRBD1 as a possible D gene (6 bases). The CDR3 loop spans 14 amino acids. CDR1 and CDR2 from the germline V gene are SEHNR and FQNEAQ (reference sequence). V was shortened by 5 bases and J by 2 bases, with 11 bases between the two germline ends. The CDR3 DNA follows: TGTGCCAGCAGCGCGCAGGGGATCACAGATACGCAGTATTTT. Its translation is CASSAQGITDTQYF.

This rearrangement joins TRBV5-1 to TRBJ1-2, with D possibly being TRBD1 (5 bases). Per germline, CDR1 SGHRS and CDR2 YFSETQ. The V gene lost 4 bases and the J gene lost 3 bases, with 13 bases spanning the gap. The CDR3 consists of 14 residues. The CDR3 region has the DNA TGCGCCAGCAGCCCCCTCGCCAGGGACTATGGCTACACCTTC. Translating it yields CASSPLARDYGYTF.

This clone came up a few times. For the CDR3, the DNA is TGTGCCTGGCCCCGGGACAGATACACCGGGGAGCTGTTTTTT. It specifies CAWPRDRYTGELFF. V is TRBV30 and J is TRBJ2-2; TRBD1 matches at 7 bases. With V trimmed by 5 bases and J by 3 bases, 6 bases remained unmatched. The CDR3 consists of 14 residues. Looked up from germline, CDR1 is GTSNPN and CDR2 is SVGIG (reference sequence).

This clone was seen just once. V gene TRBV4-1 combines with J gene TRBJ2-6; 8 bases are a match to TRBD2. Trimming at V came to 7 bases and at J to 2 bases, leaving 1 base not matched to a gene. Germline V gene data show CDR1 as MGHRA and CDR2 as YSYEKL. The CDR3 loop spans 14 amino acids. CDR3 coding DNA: TGCGCCAGCAAACTAGCGGCTGGGGCCAACGTCCTGACTTTC. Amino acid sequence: CASKLAAGANVLTF.